Reported below is one TCR beta chain. The antigen remains unidentified. Trimming removed 3 bases at V and 8 bases at J, with 9 bases between. This CDR3 has 12 amino acids. The germline gives CDR1 KGHSH, CDR2 LQKENI. CD4+ cells were split into CD45RA+ naive and CD45RA-negative memory subsets. These data are taken from a study of shared clonotypes between healthy human individuals. On the study more broadly: In total, the donors were a couple of women and a few men aged 18 to 49.

Overall study results and limits: Clonotypes shared by all four sorted-subset donors had higher generation probabilities than non-shared clonotypes. Owing to a small donor count, the genetic and exposure-history diversity represented was limited.

The repertoire was sequenced with immunoSEQ multiplex PCR; TCRdb's copy has only in-frame clones and lacks some. The sample holds 1,400,000 or so clones, approximately 98.5% seen once. This sequence joins TRBV18 and TRBJ2-3; tentatively, D is TRBD1 or TRBD2 (5 bases each). Specimen: naive CD4+ T cells sorted from blood. Subset specified: CD45RA+ positively selected. The TCR originated in a man younger than 40 in good health. The CDR3 DNA sequence: TGTGCCAGCTCACCCCTTGGGGGTACGCAGTATTTT. Residues: CASSPLGGTQYF.